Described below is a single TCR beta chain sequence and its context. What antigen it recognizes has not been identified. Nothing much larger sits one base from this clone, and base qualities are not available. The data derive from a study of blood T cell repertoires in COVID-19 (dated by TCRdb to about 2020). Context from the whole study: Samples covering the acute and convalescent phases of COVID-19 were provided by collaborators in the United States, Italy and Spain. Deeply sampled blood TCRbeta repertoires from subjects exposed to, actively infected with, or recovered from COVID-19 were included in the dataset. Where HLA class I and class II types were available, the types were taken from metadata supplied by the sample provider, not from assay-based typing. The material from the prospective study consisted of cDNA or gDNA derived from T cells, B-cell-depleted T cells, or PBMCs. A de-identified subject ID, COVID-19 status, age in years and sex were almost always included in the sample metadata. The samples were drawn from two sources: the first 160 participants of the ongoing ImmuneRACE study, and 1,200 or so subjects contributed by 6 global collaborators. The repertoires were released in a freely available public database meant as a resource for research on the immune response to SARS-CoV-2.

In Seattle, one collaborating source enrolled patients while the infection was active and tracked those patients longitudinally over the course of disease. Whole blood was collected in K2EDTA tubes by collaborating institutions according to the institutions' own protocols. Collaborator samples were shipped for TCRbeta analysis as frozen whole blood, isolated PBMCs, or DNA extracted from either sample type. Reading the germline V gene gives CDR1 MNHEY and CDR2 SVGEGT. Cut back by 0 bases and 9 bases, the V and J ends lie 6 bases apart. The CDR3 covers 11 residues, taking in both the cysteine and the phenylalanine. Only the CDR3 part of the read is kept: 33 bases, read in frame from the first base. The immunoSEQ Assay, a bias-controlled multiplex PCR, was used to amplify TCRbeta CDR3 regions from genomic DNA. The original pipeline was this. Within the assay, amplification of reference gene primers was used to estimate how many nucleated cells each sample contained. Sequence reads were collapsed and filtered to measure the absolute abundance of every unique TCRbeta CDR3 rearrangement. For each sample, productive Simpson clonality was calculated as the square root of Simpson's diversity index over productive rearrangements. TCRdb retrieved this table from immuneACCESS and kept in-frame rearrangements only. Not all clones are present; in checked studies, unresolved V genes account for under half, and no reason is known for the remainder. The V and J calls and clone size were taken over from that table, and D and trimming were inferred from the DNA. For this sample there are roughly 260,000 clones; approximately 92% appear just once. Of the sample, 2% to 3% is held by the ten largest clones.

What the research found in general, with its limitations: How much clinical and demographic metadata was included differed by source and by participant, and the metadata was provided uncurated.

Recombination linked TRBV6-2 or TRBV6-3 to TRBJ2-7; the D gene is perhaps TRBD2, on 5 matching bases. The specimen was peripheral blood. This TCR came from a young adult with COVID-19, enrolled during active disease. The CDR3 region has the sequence CASSYSRGQYF. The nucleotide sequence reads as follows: TGTGCCAGCAGTTACTCCCGGGGGCAGTACTTC.